This TCR beta chain was profiled in a study of CXCR3-negative and CXCR3-positive naive CD8 T cells. This CDR3 spans 15 amino acids. Germline V CDR1 and CDR2: SGHVS, FQNEAQ. Libraries of TRB cDNA were made by 5' RACE and carried UMIs. TCRdb reprocessed the 5' RACE reads, with one entry per CDR3 protein and no DNA. Recorded for this sample: 100,000 to 150,000 distinct CDR3 sequences. Sequencing used naive CXCR3- CD8+ T cells from blood. Subset reported: CD45RO-CCR7+CD27+CD95- naive CD8+ T cells lacking CXCR3 (TNR3-). The receptor's source is a human donor in good health. Some clones in this sample may be carry-over from other donors' samples. The chain is built from TRBV7-8 and TRBJ2-7; the D call from TCRdb, TRBD2, cannot be confirmed without DNA. The CDR3: CASSLPLADNYEQYF.